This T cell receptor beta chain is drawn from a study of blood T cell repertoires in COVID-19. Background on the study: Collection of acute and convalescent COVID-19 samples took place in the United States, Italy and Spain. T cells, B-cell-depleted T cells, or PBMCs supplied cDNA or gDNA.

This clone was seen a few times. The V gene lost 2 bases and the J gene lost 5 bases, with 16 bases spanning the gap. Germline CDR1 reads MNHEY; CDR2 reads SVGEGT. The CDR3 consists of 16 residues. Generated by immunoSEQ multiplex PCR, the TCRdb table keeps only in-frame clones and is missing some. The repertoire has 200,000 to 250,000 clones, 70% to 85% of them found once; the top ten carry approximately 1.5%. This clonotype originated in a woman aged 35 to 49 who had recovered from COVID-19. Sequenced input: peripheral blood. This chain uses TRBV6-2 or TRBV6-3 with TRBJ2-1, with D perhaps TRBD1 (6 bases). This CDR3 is CASSYQRGWLDNEQFF. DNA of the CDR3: TGTGCCAGCAGTTACCAGAGGGGGTGGCTCGACAATGAGCAGTTCTTC.